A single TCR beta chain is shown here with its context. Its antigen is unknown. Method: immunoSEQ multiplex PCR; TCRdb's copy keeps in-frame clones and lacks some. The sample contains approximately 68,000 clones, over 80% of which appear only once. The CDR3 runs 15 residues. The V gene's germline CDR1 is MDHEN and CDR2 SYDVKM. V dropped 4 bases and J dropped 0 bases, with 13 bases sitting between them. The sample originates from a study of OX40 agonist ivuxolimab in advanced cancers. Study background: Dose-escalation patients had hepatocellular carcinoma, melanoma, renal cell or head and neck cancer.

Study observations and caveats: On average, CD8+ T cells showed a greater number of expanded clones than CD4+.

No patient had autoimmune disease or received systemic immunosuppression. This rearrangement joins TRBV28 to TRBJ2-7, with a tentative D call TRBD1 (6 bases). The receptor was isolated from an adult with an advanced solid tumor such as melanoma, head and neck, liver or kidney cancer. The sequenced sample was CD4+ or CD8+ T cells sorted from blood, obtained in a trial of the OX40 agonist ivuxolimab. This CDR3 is CASSSPGHNSYEQYF. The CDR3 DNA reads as TGTGCCAGCAGTTCCCCGGGACATAACTCCTACGAGCAGTACTTC.